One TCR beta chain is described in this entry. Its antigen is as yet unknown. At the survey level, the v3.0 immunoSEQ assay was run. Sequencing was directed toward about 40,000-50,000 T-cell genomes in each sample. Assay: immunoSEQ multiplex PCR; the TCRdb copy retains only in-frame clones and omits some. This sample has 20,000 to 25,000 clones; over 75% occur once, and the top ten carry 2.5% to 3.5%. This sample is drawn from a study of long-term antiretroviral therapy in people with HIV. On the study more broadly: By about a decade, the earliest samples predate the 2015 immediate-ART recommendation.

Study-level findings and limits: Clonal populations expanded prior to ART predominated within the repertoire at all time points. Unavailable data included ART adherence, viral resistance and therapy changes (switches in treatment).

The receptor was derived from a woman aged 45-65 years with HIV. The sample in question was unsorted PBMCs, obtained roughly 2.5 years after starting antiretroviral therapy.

CDR3 amino acids: CSVDVVAGEQYF. CDR3 bases: TGCAGCGTTGACGTTGTAGCAGGGGAGCAGTACTTC. The V and J genes are TRBV29-1 and TRBJ2-7, with D possibly being TRBD1 (5 bases). Germline CDR1 is SQVTM and CDR2 is ANQGSEA. This CDR3 comprises 12 residues. V was cut by 3 bases and J by 7 bases, with 13 bases left in between.